Listed below are T cell receptor beta chains from one sample, sequenced in a study of T cell responses to AZD1222 COVID-19 vaccine. Using immunoSEQ multiplex PCR, the repertoire was profiled, and TCRdb retains in-frame clones only, with some absent. Of about 120,000 clones in the sample, approximately 84% were seen once. The sequencing here drew on peripheral blood, taken on day 0 of AZD1222 vaccination. The receptors were gathered from an adult in good health. The CDR3 runs from the conserved cysteine through the conserved F or W. The order of the fields is clone size, V gene, J gene, D gene, CDR3 protein, CDR3 DNA. A D gene is named only where the DNA matches it firmly. Clone size is stated in some rows and not others, as once, few, many or a class when expanded.

-,TRBV12-3/TRBV12-4,TRBJ1-1,TRBD1,CASRRGTAEAFF,TGTGCCAGCAGACGAGGGACAGCTGAAGCTTTCTTT
-,TRBV7-3,TRBJ2-2,TRBD2,CASSSPGLGNTGELFF,TGTGCCAGCAGCTCCCCGGGACTAGGGAACACCGGGGAGCTGTTTTTT
once,TRBV11-2,TRBJ2-6,-,CASRTGSGANVLTF,TGTGCCAGCAGGACCGGCTCCGGGGCCAACGTCCTGACTTTC
-,TRBV10-3,TRBJ1-5,TRBD1,CAISEAGQGNQPQHF,TGTGCCATCAGTGAGGCGGGACAGGGGAATCAGCCCCAGCATTTT
-,TRBV10-3,TRBJ2-7,TRBD1,CAISPGTGIYEQYF,TGTGCCATCAGCCCCGGGACAGGGATTTACGAGCAGTACTTC
-,TRBV6-1,TRBJ1-2,TRBD1,CASSVPQGRGGYGYTF,TGTGCCAGCAGTGTGCCACAGGGGAGGGGAGGGTATGGCTACACCTTC
-,TRBV11-2,TRBJ2-3,-,CASSLSGPRDTQYF,TGTGCCAGCAGCTTAAGTGGCCCCCGGGATACGCAGTATTTT
-,TRBV6-5,TRBJ1-4,-,CASSYGGGGEKLFF,TGTGCCAGCAGTTACGGGGGAGGCGGTGAAAAACTGTTTTTT
-,TRBV29-1,TRBJ1-2,-,CSVDILDRSYGYTF,TGCAGCGTTGATATTTTAGACAGGTCCTATGGCTACACCTTC
-,TRBV6-6,TRBJ1-2,-,CASSVQGNYGYTF,TGTGCCAGCAGTGTACAGGGCAACTATGGCTACACCTTC
-,TRBV5-4,TRBJ2-6,-,CASSPTRDRANVLTF,TGTGCCAGCAGCCCTACCCGGGACAGGGCCAACGTCCTGACTTTC
-,TRBV6-5,TRBJ1-1,TRBD1,CASPTGVNTEAFF,TGTGCCAGCCCAACAGGGGTGAATACTGAAGCTTTCTTT
-,TRBV28,TRBJ1-1,-,CASSLYVEGEAFF,TGTGCCAGCAGTTTATACGTGGAGGGTGAAGCTTTCTTT
few,TRBV10-1,TRBJ1-1,-,CASSDGRKAFF,TGCGCCAGCAGTGATGGTAGGAAAGCTTTCTTT
-,TRBV5-1,TRBJ1-5,-,CASSLDGLSNQPQHF,TGCGCCAGCAGCTTGGATGGCCTTAGCAATCAGCCCCAGCATTTT
-,TRBV12-3/TRBV12-4,TRBJ2-5,-,CASCPGPQETQYF,TGTGCCAGCTGCCCCGGGCCCCAAGAGACCCAGTACTTC
-,TRBV6-5,TRBJ1-1,-,CASRNHGSNTEAFF,TGTGCCAGCAGAAATCACGGATCCAACACTGAAGCTTTCTTT
-,TRBV11-2,TRBJ2-2,-,CASSSSTGELFF,TGTGCCAGCAGCTCTTCGACCGGGGAGCTGTTTTTT
-,TRBV10-1,TRBJ1-5,TRBD1,CASKESGQGVRPQHF,TGCGCCAGCAAGGAGTCTGGGCAGGGGGTTCGGCCCCAGCATTTT
-,TRBV9,TRBJ2-5,-,CASSPRLQETQYF,TGTGCCAGCAGCCCCCGCCTTCAAGAGACCCAGTACTTC
-,TRBV2,TRBJ2-1,TRBD1,CASSEGTGRANEQFF,TGTGCCAGCAGTGAAGGGACAGGGAGAGCAAATGAGCAGTTCTTC
-,TRBV10-2,TRBJ1-5,TRBD1,CASSESRDRGHQPQHF,TGCGCCAGCAGTGAGAGTCGGGACAGGGGCCACCAGCCCCAGCATTTT
-,TRBV10-3,TRBJ2-7,-,CAIQEGGKRVEQYF,TGTGCCATCCAAGAGGGGGGTAAACGGGTCGAGCAGTACTTC
-,TRBV6-2/TRBV6-3,TRBJ2-3,-,CASSYFAGAADTQYF,TGTGCCAGCAGTTACTTTGCAGGGGCGGCAGATACGCAGTATTTT
-,TRBV6-6,TRBJ1-5,-,CASRDSDQPQHF,TGTGCCAGCAGGGACAGCGATCAGCCCCAGCATTTT
-,TRBV7-2,TRBJ2-7,-,CASSAFRGSYEQYF,TGTGCCAGCAGCGCGTTTCGGGGGTCTTATGAGCAGTACTTC
-,TRBV2,TRBJ2-1,-,CASRGTETGNLF,TGTGCCAGCAGGGGGACCGAGACAGGTAATCTCTTC
-,TRBV4-3,TRBJ1-1,-,CASSQGGGRATEAFF,TGCGCCAGCAGCCAAGGTGGGGGCCGGGCGACTGAAGCTTTCTTT
-,TRBV6-4,TRBJ2-1,TRBD2,CASSKTASGGNEQFF,TGTGCCAGCAGCAAAACCGCTAGCGGGGGAAATGAGCAGTTCTTC
once,TRBV28,TRBJ1-1,-,CASSFRSEAFF,TGTGCCAGCAGTTTCAGGAGTGAAGCTTTCTTT
-,TRBV6-5,TRBJ2-7,-,CASSYEGGGYEQYF,TGTGCCAGCAGTTACGAGGGAGGCGGGTACGAGCAGTACTTC
-,TRBV7-2,TRBJ1-4,TRBD1,CASSPLLTGDNEKLFF,TGTGCCAGCAGCCCTCTATTGACAGGGGATAATGAAAAACTGTTTTTT
-,TRBV6-6,TRBJ1-1,-,CASSENTEAFF,TGTGCCAGCAGCGAGAACACTGAAGCTTTCTTT
-,TRBV5-4,TRBJ1-2,TRBD1,CASSPAGTGVRYGYTF,TGTGCCAGCAGCCCCGCCGGGACAGGGGTTCGCTATGGCTACACCTTC
-,TRBV28,TRBJ2-7,-,CASSPVSPPLEQYF,TGTGCCAGCAGTCCCGTGTCTCCCCCTCTCGAGCAGTACTTC
-,TRBV5-1,TRBJ2-1,-,CASSLGLASYNEQFF,TGCGCCAGCAGCTTGGGACTGGCCTCCTACAATGAGCAGTTCTTC
once,TRBV11-2,TRBJ1-5,-,CASSPFRTYKPQHF,TGTGCCAGCAGCCCCTTCAGGACGTACAAGCCCCAGCATTTT
-,TRBV7-3,TRBJ1-2,-,CASSLRGSGQGGYTF,TGTGCCAGCAGCTTAAGAGGGTCAGGGCAAGGTGGCTACACCTTC
few,TRBV3-1/TRBV3-2,TRBJ1-2,-,CASSQDRGGYGYTF,TGTGCCAGCAGCCAAGATCGGGGCGGCTATGGCTACACCTTC
-,TRBV27,TRBJ1-4,-,CASSFLAQGRTNEKLFF,TGTGCCAGCAGTTTTCTTGCCCAGGGAAGAACTAATGAAAAACTGTTTTTT
once,TRBV7-2,TRBJ1-5,TRBD1,CASSSGQGPLPQHF,TGTGCCAGCAGCTCAGGACAGGGCCCGTTGCCCCAGCATTTT
-,TRBV9,TRBJ1-3,-,CASGPGVAGNTIYF,TGTGCCAGCGGCCCGGGGGTTGCAGGAAACACCATATATTTT
many,TRBV7-9,TRBJ1-1,-,CASSLVPEAFF,TGTGCCAGCAGCTTAGTCCCCGAAGCTTTCTTT
-,TRBV28,TRBJ1-3,-,CASSRLKGAGNTIYF,TGTGCCAGCTCCCGTTTGAAGGGTGCGGGAAACACCATATATTTT
few,TRBV28,TRBJ2-7,-,CARGRYEAYEQYF,TGTGCCCGAGGGCGTTATGAGGCCTACGAGCAGTACTTC
-,TRBV3-1/TRBV3-2,TRBJ1-2,TRBD1,CASSHGTGSGYTF,TGTGCCAGCAGCCACGGGACAGGCTCCGGCTACACCTTC
-,TRBV28,TRBJ2-2,-,CASRGFHTGELFF,TGTGCCAGCAGGGGGTTTCACACCGGGGAGCTGTTTTTT
-,TRBV7-2,TRBJ1-5,TRBD1,CASSLGTGNQPQHF,TGTGCCAGCAGCTTGGGGACAGGCAATCAGCCCCAGCATTTT
-,TRBV28,TRBJ2-6,TRBD1,CASKRQGSVGANVLTF,TGTGCCAGCAAGAGACAGGGCTCGGTTGGGGCCAACGTCCTGACTTTC
-,TRBV5-5,TRBJ1-1,-,CASSPSYRVMGGTEAFF,TGTGCCAGCAGTCCTAGTTACAGGGTTATGGGAGGGACTGAAGCCTTCTTT
once,TRBV5-6,TRBJ1-6,TRBD1,CASKKSDRAGNSPLHF,TGTGCCAGCAAGAAATCCGACAGGGCTGGGAATTCACCCCTCCACTTT
-,TRBV7-2,TRBJ1-6,-,CASRDGKYNSPLHF,TGTGCCAGCCGAGACGGAAAGTATAATTCACCCCTCCACTTT
-,TRBV6-6,TRBJ1-4,-,CASSLKQGGGEKLFF,TGTGCCAGCAGCCTCAAACAGGGAGGGGGTGAAAAACTGTTTTTT
-,TRBV5-6,TRBJ1-2,-,CASAGPNYGYTF,TGTGCCAGCGCCGGGCCTAACTATGGCTACACCTTC
-,TRBV30,TRBJ1-6,-,CAWTEGRSPLHF,TGTGCCTGGACAGAAGGACGTTCACCCCTCCACTTT